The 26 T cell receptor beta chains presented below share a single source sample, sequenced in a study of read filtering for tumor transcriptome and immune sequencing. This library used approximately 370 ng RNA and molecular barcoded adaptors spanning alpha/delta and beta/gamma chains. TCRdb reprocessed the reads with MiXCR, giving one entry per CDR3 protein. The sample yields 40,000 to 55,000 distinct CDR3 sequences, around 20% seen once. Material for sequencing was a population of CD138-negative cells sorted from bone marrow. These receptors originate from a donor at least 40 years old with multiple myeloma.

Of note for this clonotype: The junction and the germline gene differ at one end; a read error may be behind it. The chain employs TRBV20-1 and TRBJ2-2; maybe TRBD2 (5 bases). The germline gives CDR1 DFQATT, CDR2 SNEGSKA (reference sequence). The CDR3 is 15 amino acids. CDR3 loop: CSARELAANTGELSF. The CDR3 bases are TGCAGTGCTAGAGAGTTAGCAGCGAACACCGGGGAGCTGTCTTTT.

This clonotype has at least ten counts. The CDR3 sequence: CASSLTGSGDTQYF. CDR3 in DNA: TGTGCCAGCAGCTTAACGGGGAGTGGAGATACGCAGTATTTT. V is TRBV11-3 and J is TRBJ2-3; possibly TRBD2 for D (5 bases). Trimming pared 2 bases from V and 5 bases from J, leaving 11 bases between. CDR1 SGHNT and CDR2 YENEEA come from the germline V gene. The CDR3 has 14 amino acids.

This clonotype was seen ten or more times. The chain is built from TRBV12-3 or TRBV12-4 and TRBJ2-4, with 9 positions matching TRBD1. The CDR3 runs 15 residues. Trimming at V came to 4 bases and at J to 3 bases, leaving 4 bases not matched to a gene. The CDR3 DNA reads TGTGCCAGCAGTTCGACAGGGGGAGGCAAAAACATTCAGTACTTC. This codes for CASSSTGGGKNIQYF.

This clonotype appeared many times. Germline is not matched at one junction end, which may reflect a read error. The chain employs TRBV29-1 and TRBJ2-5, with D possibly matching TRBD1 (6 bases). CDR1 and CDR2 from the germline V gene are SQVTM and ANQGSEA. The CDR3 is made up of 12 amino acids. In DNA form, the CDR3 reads TGCATCGTTGCCAGGGGCCAAGAGACCCAGTACTTC. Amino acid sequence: CIVARGQETQYF.

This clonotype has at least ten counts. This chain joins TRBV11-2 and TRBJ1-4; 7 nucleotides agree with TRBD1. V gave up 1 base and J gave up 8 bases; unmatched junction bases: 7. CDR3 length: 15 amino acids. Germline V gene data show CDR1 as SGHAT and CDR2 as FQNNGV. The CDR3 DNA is TGTGCCAGCAGCTTAGGGACAGGAATCAGAGAAAAACTGTTTTTT. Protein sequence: CASSLGTGIREKLFF.

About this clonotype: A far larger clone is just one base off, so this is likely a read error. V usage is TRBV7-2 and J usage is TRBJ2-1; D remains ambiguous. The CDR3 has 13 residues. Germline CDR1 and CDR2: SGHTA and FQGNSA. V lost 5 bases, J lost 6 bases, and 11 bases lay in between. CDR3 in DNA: TGTGCCAGCAGCGACCCGGGCAGCAATGAGCAGTTCTTC. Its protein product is CASSDPGSNEQFF.

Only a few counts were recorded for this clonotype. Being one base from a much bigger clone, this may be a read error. The CDR3 reads CASRPSSTDTQCF. CDR3 sequence (DNA): TGTGCCAGTAGACCCAGTAGCACAGATACGCAGTGTTTT. The chain employs TRBV19 and TRBJ2-3; D remains ambiguous. The CDR3 totals 13 residues. CDR1 LNHDA and CDR2 SQIVND come from the germline V gene (reference sequence).

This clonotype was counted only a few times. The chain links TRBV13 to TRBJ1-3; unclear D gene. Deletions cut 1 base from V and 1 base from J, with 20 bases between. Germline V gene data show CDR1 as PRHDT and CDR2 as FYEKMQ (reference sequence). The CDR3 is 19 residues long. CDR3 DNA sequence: TGTGCCAGCAGCTTAGAATCCGTCCCGAAGGCACTTTCTGGAAACACCATATATTTT. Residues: CASSLESVPKALSGNTIYF.

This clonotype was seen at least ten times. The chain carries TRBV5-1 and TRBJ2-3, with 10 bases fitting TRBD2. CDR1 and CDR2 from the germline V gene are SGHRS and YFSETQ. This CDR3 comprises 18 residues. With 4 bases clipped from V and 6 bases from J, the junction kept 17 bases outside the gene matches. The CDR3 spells CASSQQGLALRTGDTQYF. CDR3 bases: TGCGCCAGCAGCCAACAGGGACTAGCGTTGCGGACGGGGGATACGCAGTATTTT.

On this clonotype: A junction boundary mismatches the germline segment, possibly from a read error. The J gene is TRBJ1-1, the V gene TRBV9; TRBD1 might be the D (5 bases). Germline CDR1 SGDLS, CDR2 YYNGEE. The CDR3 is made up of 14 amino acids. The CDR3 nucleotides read TGTGCCCGCAGCGTTACGGGGACGGGGACTGAAGCTTTCTTT. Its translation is CARSVTGTGTEAFF. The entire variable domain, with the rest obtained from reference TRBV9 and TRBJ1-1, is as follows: DSGVTQTPKHLITATGQRVTLRCSPRSGDLSVYWYQQSLDQGLQFLIQYYNGEERAKGNILERFSAQQFPDLHSELNLSSLELGDSALYFCARSVTGTGTEAFFGQGTRLTVV.

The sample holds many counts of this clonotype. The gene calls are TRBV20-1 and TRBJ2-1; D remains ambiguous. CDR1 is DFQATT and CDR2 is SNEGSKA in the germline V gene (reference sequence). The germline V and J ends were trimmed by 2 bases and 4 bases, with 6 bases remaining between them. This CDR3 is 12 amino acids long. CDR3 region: CSARRLYNEQFF. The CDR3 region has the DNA TGCAGTGCTAGAAGGCTTTACAATGAGCAGTTCTTC.

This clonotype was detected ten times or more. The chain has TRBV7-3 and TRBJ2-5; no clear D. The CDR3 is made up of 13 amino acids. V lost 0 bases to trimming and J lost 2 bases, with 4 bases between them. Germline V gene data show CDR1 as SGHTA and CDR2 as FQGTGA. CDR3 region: CASSLTLQETQYF. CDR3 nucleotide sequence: TGTGCCAGCAGCTTAACACTACAAGAGACCCAGTACTTC.

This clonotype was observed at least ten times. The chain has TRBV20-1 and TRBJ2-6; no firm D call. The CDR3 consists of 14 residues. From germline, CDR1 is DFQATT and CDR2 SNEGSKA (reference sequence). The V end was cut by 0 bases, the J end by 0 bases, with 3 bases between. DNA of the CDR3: TGCAGTGCTAGAGAGTTCTCTGGGGCCAACGTCCTGACTTTC. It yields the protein CSAREFSGANVLTF.

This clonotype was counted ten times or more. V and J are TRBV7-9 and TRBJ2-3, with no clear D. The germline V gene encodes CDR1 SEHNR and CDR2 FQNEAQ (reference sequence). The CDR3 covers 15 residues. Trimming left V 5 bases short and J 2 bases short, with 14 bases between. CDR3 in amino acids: CASSTLGATTDTQYF. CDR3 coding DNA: TGTGCCAGCAGCACCCTCGGAGCGACCACAGATACGCAGTATTTT.

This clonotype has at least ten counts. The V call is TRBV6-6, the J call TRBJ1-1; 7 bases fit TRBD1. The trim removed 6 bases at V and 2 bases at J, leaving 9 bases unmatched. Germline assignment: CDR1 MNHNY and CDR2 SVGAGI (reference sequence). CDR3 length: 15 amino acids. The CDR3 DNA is TGTGCCAGCAGCTACGGACAGGTAGATAACACTGAAGCTTTCTTT. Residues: CASSYGQVDNTEAFF.

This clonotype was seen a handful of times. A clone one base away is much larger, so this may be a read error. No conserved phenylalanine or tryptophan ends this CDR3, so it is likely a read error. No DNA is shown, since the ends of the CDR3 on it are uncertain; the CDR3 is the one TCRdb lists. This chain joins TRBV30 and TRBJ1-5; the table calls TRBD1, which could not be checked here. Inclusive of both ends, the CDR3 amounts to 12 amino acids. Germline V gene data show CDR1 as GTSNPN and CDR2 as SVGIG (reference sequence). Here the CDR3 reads CAWSLPPGPKHS.

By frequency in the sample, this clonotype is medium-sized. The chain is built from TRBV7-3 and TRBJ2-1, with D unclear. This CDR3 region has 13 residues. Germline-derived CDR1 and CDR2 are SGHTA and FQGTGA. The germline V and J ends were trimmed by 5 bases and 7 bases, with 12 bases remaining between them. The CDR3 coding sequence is TGTGCCAGCAGCGGCTGGCCCGATAATGAGCAGTTCTTC. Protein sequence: CASSGWPDNEQFF. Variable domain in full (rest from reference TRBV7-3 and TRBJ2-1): GAGVSQTPSNKVTEKGKYVELRCDPISGHTALYWYRQSLGQGPEFLIYFQGTGAADDSGLPNDRFFAVRPEGSVSTLKIQRTERGDSAVYLCASSGWPDNEQFFGPGTRLTVL.

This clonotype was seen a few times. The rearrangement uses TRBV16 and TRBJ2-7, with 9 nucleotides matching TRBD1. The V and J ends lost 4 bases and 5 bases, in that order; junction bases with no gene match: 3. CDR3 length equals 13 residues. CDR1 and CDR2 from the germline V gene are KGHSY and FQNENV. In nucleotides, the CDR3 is TGTGCCAGCAGCCCCGGGACAGGGAACGAGCAGTACTTC. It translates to CASSPGTGNEQYF.

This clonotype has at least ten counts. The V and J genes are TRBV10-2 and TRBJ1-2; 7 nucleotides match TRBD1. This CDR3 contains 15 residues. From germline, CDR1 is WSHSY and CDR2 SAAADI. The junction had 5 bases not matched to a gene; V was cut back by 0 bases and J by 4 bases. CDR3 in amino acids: CASSESSPGGYGYTF. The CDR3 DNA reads TGCGCCAGCAGTGAGTCATCCCCAGGGGGCTATGGCTACACCTTC.

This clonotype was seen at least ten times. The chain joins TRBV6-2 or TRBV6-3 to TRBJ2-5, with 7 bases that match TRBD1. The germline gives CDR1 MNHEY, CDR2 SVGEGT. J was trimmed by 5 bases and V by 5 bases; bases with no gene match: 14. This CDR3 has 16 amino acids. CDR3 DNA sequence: TGTGCCAGCAGTCGCAAAATGACAGGGTCTGGGGAGACCCAGTACTTC. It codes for CASSRKMTGSGETQYF.

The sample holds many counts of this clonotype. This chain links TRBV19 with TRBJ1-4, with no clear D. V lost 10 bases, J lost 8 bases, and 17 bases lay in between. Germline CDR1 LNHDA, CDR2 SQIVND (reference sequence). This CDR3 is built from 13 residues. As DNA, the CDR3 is TGTGCCACTAGCTCGAAGAGAAGCGAAAAACTGTTTTTT. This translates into CATSSKRSEKLFF.

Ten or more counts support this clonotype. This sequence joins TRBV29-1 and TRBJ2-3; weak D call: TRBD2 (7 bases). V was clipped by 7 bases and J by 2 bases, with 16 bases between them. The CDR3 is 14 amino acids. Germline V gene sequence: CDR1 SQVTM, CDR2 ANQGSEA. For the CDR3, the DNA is TGCAGCGCAGGGGCTAGCGGTAACACAGATACGCAGTATTTT. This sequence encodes CSAGASGNTDTQYF.

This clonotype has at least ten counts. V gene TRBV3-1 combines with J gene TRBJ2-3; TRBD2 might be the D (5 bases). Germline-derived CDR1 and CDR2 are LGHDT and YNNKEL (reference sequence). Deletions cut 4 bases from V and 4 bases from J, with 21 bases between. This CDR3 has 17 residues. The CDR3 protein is CASSPGSSRPAADTQYF. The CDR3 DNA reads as TGTGCCAGCAGCCCGGGGAGCTCCCGGCCAGCAGCAGATACGCAGTATTTT.

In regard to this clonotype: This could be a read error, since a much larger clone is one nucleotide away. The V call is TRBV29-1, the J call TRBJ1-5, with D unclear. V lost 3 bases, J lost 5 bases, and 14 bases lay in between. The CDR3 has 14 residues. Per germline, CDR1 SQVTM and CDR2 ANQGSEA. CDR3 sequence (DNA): TGCAGCGTTGAGGGAGGGTCCAGCGATCAGCCCCAGCATTTT. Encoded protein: CSVEGGSSDQPQHF.

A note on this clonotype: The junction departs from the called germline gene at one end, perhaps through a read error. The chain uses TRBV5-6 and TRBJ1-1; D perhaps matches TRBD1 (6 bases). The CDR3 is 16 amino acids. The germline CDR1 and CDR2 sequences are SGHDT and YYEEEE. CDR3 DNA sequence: TGTGCCAGCAGCTTATATAGGGCGGGGGCCAACACTGAAGCTCTCTTT. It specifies CASSLYRAGANTEALF.

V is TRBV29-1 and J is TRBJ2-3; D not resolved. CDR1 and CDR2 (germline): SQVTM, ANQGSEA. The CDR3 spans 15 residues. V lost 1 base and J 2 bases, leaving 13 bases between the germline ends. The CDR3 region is CSVEVSGGHTDTQYF. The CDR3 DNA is TGCAGCGTTGAAGTGTCGGGCGGCCACACAGATACGCAGTATTTT.